A selection of T cell receptor beta chains follows, all from one sample in a study of blood T cell repertoires in COVID-19. Sequencing was performed with immunoSEQ multiplex PCR; in TCRdb, only in-frame clones are kept and a portion is missing. The repertoire holds about 250,000 clones, with about 83% as singletons. Sequencing input: peripheral blood. Receptors were obtained from a woman of 80 years or more with COVID-19, enrolled during active disease. The CDR3 runs from the conserved cysteine through the conserved F or W. A D gene is named only where the DNA matches it firmly. Clone sizes are given selectively: once, few, many, or a class where the clone is expanded.

v_gene: TRBV3-1/TRBV3-2; j_gene: TRBJ1-1; d_gene: -; abundance: few; len: 13; CDR3aa: CASSQGENTEAFF; CDR3nt: TGTGCCAGCAGCCAAGGCGAAAACACTGAAGCTTTCTTT
v_gene: TRBV5-1; j_gene: TRBJ2-7; d_gene: TRBD1; abundance: -; len: 14; CDR3aa: CASSNGQGAYEQYF; CDR3nt: TGCGCCAGCAGCAACGGACAGGGGGCCTACGAGCAGTACTTC
v_gene: TRBV2; j_gene: TRBJ2-2; d_gene: TRBD2; abundance: -; len: 16; CDR3aa: CASSERRAGGTGELFF; CDR3nt: TGTGCCAGCAGCGAAAGGCGAGCGGGGGGCACCGGGGAGCTGTTTTTT
v_gene: TRBV30; j_gene: TRBJ1-3; d_gene: -; abundance: once; len: 16; CDR3aa: CAWSSDRTFSGNTIYF; CDR3nt: TGTGCCTGGAGTTCGGACAGAACCTTCTCTGGAAACACCATATATTTT
v_gene: TRBV7-9; j_gene: TRBJ2-5; d_gene: TRBD2; abundance: -; len: 16; CDR3aa: CASSQPAGGFQETQYF; CDR3nt: TGTGCCAGCAGCCAACCGGCGGGGGGCTTTCAAGAGACCCAGTACTTC
v_gene: TRBV7-6; j_gene: TRBJ1-6; d_gene: TRBD1; abundance: -; len: 17; CDR3aa: CASSRSSGGYDNSPLHF; CDR3nt: TGTGCCAGCAGCCGGTCCTCAGGGGGCTACGATAATTCACCCCTCCACTTT
v_gene: TRBV2; j_gene: TRBJ1-1; d_gene: TRBD1; abundance: -; len: 16; CDR3aa: CASRGQGALSDTEAFF; CDR3nt: TGTGCCAGCAGGGGACAGGGGGCTTTGTCGGACACTGAAGCTTTCTTT
v_gene: TRBV18; j_gene: TRBJ2-6; d_gene: -; abundance: few; len: 15; CDR3aa: CASSPGVSGANVLTF; CDR3nt: TGTGCCAGCTCACCCGGAGTTTCTGGGGCCAACGTCCTGACTTTC
v_gene: TRBV3-1/TRBV3-2; j_gene: TRBJ1-5; d_gene: TRBD1; abundance: once; len: 14; CDR3aa: CASTNGQANQPQHF; CDR3nt: TGTGCCAGCACCAACGGACAGGCCAATCAGCCCCAGCATTTT
v_gene: TRBV4-1; j_gene: TRBJ1-1; d_gene: -; abundance: -; len: 19; CDR3aa: CASSQDSAGPRGGVIDAFF; CDR3nt: TGCGCCAGCAGCCAAGACTCCGCCGGTCCGCGGGGAGGGGTAATAGACGCTTTCTTT
v_gene: TRBV18; j_gene: TRBJ1-4; d_gene: -; abundance: -; len: 16; CDR3aa: CASSPSQPGRFEKLFF; CDR3nt: TGTGCCAGCTCACCATCGCAGCCAGGGCGATTCGAAAAACTGTTTTTT
v_gene: TRBV7-9; j_gene: TRBJ1-2; d_gene: TRBD1; abundance: -; len: 13; CDR3aa: CASSPDRNYGYTF; CDR3nt: TGTGCCAGCAGTCCGGACAGGAACTATGGCTACACCTTC
v_gene: TRBV3-1/TRBV3-2; j_gene: TRBJ1-1; d_gene: -; abundance: -; len: 14; CDR3aa: CASSPRGAASEAFF; CDR3nt: TGTGCCAGCAGCCCCCGTGGGGCAGCATCGGAAGCTTTCTTT
v_gene: TRBV6-4; j_gene: TRBJ1-5; d_gene: TRBD1; abundance: -; len: 15; CDR3aa: CASNRTGSSNQPQHF; CDR3nt: TGTGCCAGCAACCGGACAGGGTCCAGCAATCAGCCCCAGCATTTT
v_gene: TRBV28; j_gene: TRBJ1-1; d_gene: -; abundance: once; len: 15; CDR3aa: CASSPYRESSTEAFF; CDR3nt: TGTGCCAGCAGTCCATACAGGGAGTCGAGCACTGAAGCTTTCTTT
v_gene: TRBV7-2; j_gene: TRBJ1-1; d_gene: TRBD1; abundance: -; len: 15; CDR3aa: CASSKRQGVNTEAFF; CDR3nt: TGTGCCAGCAGCAAGCGACAGGGTGTGAACACTGAAGCTTTCTTT
v_gene: TRBV9; j_gene: TRBJ2-1; d_gene: -; abundance: -; len: 18; CDR3aa: CASSVESGVGAFYNEQFF; CDR3nt: TGTGCCAGCAGCGTAGAGTCGGGGGTCGGGGCGTTCTACAATGAGCAGTTCTTC
v_gene: TRBV30; j_gene: TRBJ2-2; d_gene: TRBD1; abundance: -; len: 15; CDR3aa: CAWSRGQGSTGELFF; CDR3nt: TGTGCCTGGAGTCGCGGACAGGGTAGCACCGGGGAGCTGTTTTTT
v_gene: TRBV6-5; j_gene: TRBJ1-1; d_gene: -; abundance: -; len: 14; CDR3aa: CASRPGTLNTEAFF; CDR3nt: TGTGCCAGCAGGCCGGGGACACTGAACACTGAAGCTTTCTTT